These 10 T cell receptor beta chains share one sample of origin, sequenced in a study of blood T cell repertoires in COVID-19. Sequencing used immunoSEQ multiplex PCR; TCRdb keeps in-frame clones, though not all of them. The repertoire holds over 65,000 clones, with 75% to 90% as singletons. The sequencing sample was made of peripheral blood. The receptors originated from a man aged 80 or over with COVID-19, enrolled during active disease.

The V gene is TRBV5-1, the J gene TRBJ2-2, with 10 bases aligning to TRBD2. The length of the CDR3 is 17 residues. Looked up from germline, CDR1 is SGHRS and CDR2 is YFSETQ. V was clipped by 1 base and J by 4 bases; unmatched bases: 7. The CDR3 nucleotides are TGCGCCAGCAGCTTGCCACTAGCGGGGACTTTCACCGGGGAGCTGTTTTTT. Encoded protein: CASSLPLAGTFTGELFF.

V is TRBV27 and J is TRBJ1-3, with D tentatively TRBD1 (5 bases). CDR3 size: 15 residues. Germline lookup yields CDR1 MNHEY and CDR2 SMNVEV (reference sequence). Trimming cost V 0 bases and J 8 bases, with 14 bases left between them. CDR3 residues: CASSLSGGTGDTIYF. CDR3 bases: TGTGCCAGCAGTTTATCGGGGGGTACTGGCGACACCATATATTTT.

This chain uses TRBV20-1 with TRBJ2-7; D possibly corresponds to TRBD2 (7 bases). Germline lookup yields CDR1 DFQATT and CDR2 SNEGSKA (reference sequence). The CDR3 spans 14 residues. Trimming left V 3 bases short and J 5 bases short, with 17 bases between. The CDR3 nucleotides are TGCAGTGCTAGTTCCCCAGGGGAGGGACACGAGCAGTACTTC. Translation gives CSASSPGEGHEQYF.

V gene TRBV3-1 (or the pseudogene TRBV3-2) combines with J gene TRBJ2-3, with 16 bases that match TRBD2. With 5 bases clipped from V and 1 base from J, the junction kept 15 bases outside the gene matches. The CDR3 is 21 amino acids. The germline gives CDR1 LGHDT, CDR2 YNNKEL (reference sequence). CDR3 in DNA: TGTGCCAGCAGCGCATACGGGACTAGCGGGGGGGCATTTCATGGCACAGATACGCAGTATTTT. Amino acids: CASSAYGTSGGAFHGTDTQYF.

The gene calls are TRBV6-2 or TRBV6-3 and TRBJ2-7, with 8 positions matching TRBD2. With V trimmed by 4 bases and J by 3 bases, 8 bases remained unmatched. From germline, CDR1 is MNHEY and CDR2 SVGEGT. The CDR3 is 15 residues long. CDR3 residues: CASSSRRGADYEQYF. CDR3 bases: TGTGCCAGCAGTTCGAGGCGGGGGGCCGACTACGAGCAGTACTTC.

The rearrangement links TRBV11-1 to TRBJ1-4, with D hard to call. Germline values: CDR1 SGHAT, CDR2 FQDESV (reference sequence). V was pared by 4 bases and J by 3 bases, with 9 bases between. CDR3 length: 14 amino acids. CDR3 in amino acids: CASSSNSANEKLFF. CDR3 DNA sequence: TGTGCCAGCAGCTCGAACTCGGCTAATGAAAAACTGTTTTTT.

The rearrangement joins TRBV4-3 to TRBJ2-5; tentative D call: TRBD2 (5 bases). The CDR3 spans 15 residues. Trimming removed 1 base from V and 5 bases from J, with 14 bases in between. CDR1 LGHNA and CDR2 YSLEER come from the germline V gene. CDR3 loop: CASSQAIGVGETQYF. CDR3 nucleotides: TGCGCCAGCAGCCAAGCTATCGGGGTGGGGGAGACCCAGTACTTC.

The chain joins TRBV19 to TRBJ2-2; TRBD1 agrees at 8 bases. The germline CDR1 and CDR2 sequences are LNHDA and SQIVND (reference sequence). V trimming: 9 bases; J trimming: 8 bases; junction bases outside the gene matches: 14. The CDR3 runs 15 residues. The CDR3 nucleotides are TGTGCCAGCCACCAGACAGGGGACGGGTGGGGGGAGCTGTTTTTT. It specifies CASHQTGDGWGELFF.

This rearrangement joins TRBV11-3 to TRBJ1-1; the match to TRBD1 covers 7 bases. The CDR3 has 12 residues. Trimming cost V 5 bases and J 5 bases; bases outside gene matches: 2. The V gene's germline CDR1 is SGHNT and CDR2 YENEEA. The CDR3 sequence is CASSGDRTEAFF. DNA of the CDR3: TGTGCCAGCAGCGGGGACAGAACTGAAGCTTTCTTT. Drawing the rest from reference TRBV11-3 and TRBJ1-1, the complete variable domain is EAGVVQSPRYKIIEKKQPVAFWCNPISGHNTLYWYLQNLGQGPELLIRYENEEAVDDSQLPKDRFSAERLKGVDSTLKIQPAELGDSAVYLCASSGDRTEAFFGQGTRLTVV.

The rearrangement uses TRBV28 and TRBJ1-5; D uncertain. Germline V lookup: CDR1 MDHEN, CDR2 SYDVKM. V was cut by 3 bases and J by 11 bases, with 8 bases left in between. The CDR3 runs 11 residues. CDR3 bases: TGTGCCAGCAGTTTGCAGAGGTCCCAGCATTTT. It codes for CASSLQRSQHF.